This T cell receptor (beta chain) was identified during a study of cytomegalovirus exposure and HLA in healthy donors. Germline assignment: CDR1 KGHSH and CDR2 LQKENI. V lost 5 bases to trimming and J lost 2 bases, with 14 bases between them. This CDR3 is built from 15 residues. With 60 Vbeta and 13 Jbeta primers, the PCR was carried out. TCRdb's copy holds only in-frame clones and misses some; the assay was immunoSEQ multiplex PCR. The table gives approximately 40,000 clones; the top ten clones make up over 5.5% of it. The receptor's source is a human donor in good health. The sample was PBMCs. The V call is TRBV18, the J call TRBJ2-3, with a weak D call TRBD1 (6 bases). Written as DNA, the CDR3 is TGTGCCAGCTCATCTACAGGGTCCCTCACAGATACGCAGTATTTT. This gives the protein CASSSTGSLTDTQYF.